Listed here are 24 T cell receptor beta chains from one sample, sequenced in a study of CD8+CD57+ T cells in acquired aplastic anemia. Those patients picked for sequencing had displayed CD8+CD57+ cell expansion on flow cytometry. Researchers used genomic DNA as the template to profile TCR beta VDJ and CDR3. From the reads, TCRdb called clonotypes with MiXCR, one entry per CDR3 protein. The table lists 200,000 to 250,000 distinct CDR3 sequences, around half of them singletons. Sequencing was performed on sorted CD4+, CD8+, or CD8+CD57+ T cells (not recorded which) from PBMCs. The receptors were sampled from a human donor with aplastic anemia.

This chain joins TRBV20-1 and TRBJ1-2; 7 nucleotides line up with TRBD1. This CDR3 has 14 amino acids. Trimming cost V 0 bases and J 4 bases; bases outside gene matches: 5. The germline V gene has CDR1 DFQATT and CDR2 SNEGSKA (reference sequence). The CDR3 region is CSARDSDRAYGYTF. In DNA form, the CDR3 reads TGCAGTGCTAGAGACTCCGACAGGGCCTATGGCTACACCTTC.

V usage is TRBV7-9 and J usage is TRBJ2-7; TRBD1 matches 9 bases. Germline V gene data show CDR1 as SEHNR and CDR2 as FQNEAQ (reference sequence). Germline trimming cut 1 base from V and 3 bases from J; bases unmatched to any gene: 1. CDR3 length: 14 amino acids. The CDR3 here is CASSLGGQGYEQYF. The DNA of the CDR3 is TGTGCCAGCAGCTTAGGGGGACAGGGCTACGAGCAGTACTTC.

This chain joins TRBV19 and TRBJ1-2; 9 bases are a match to TRBD1. Per the germline V gene, CDR1 is LNHDA and CDR2 is SQIVND (reference sequence). This CDR3 is 16 amino acids long. With V trimmed by 9 bases and J by 4 bases, 15 bases remained unmatched. The CDR3 nucleotides read TGTGCCAGCAAACCTGGAGGGACAGGGTCCGGCTATGGCTACACCTTC. This gives the protein CASKPGGTGSGYGYTF.

This clonotype was recorded a few times. The rearrangement uses TRBV4-3 and TRBJ1-4, with D perhaps TRBD1 (6 bases). Per germline, CDR1 LGHNA and CDR2 YSLEER. Deletions cut 5 bases from V and 4 bases from J, with 14 bases between. The CDR3 consists of 15 residues. The CDR3 sequence is CASSSGGGGNEKLFF. In DNA, the CDR3 is TGCGCCAGCAGCTCCGGGGGAGGGGGTAATGAAAAACTGTTTTTT.

This clonotype has ten or more counts. The chain carries TRBV11-2 and TRBJ1-1; the D gene is possibly TRBD1 (5 bases). From germline, CDR1 is SGHAT and CDR2 FQNNGV. Trimming took 1 base from V and 4 from J, leaving 13 bases between them. The CDR3 has 15 amino acids. The CDR3 DNA sequence: TGTGCCAGCAGCTTAGGGGCAGGGACGGGCACTGAAGCTTTCTTT. Its translation is CASSLGAGTGTEAFF.

There are many counts of this clonotype. This sequence joins TRBV12-3 or TRBV12-4 and TRBJ1-2; TRBD1 might be the D (5 bases). Trimming removed 6 bases from V and 8 bases from J, with 13 bases in between. The CDR3 has 12 residues. The CDR3 coding sequence is TGTGCCAGCAGAATGGGACGGTTGGGCTACACCTTC. This gives the protein CASRMGRLGYTF.

In its sample, this clonotype was seen many times. The rearrangement joins TRBV7-9 to TRBJ1-1, with 7 bases aligning to TRBD1. The V gene's germline CDR1 is SEHNR and CDR2 FQNEAQ (reference sequence). The V gene end was trimmed by 0 bases and the J gene end by 4 bases; junction bases not matched to a gene: 5. CDR3 length: 15 residues. The CDR3 sequence is CASSLANRGSTEAFF. CDR3 DNA sequence: TGTGCCAGCAGCTTAGCAAACAGGGGATCCACTGAAGCTTTCTTT.

The CDR3 DNA sequence: TGTGCCAGCGGCAGACAGGGGACCCGCGGGGTGCAGTATTATGGCTACACCTTC. Amino acid sequence: CASGRQGTRGVQYYGYTF. The V gene is TRBV19, the J gene TRBJ1-2; 8 nucleotides line up with TRBD1. The CDR3 length is 18 residues. The V gene's germline CDR1 is LNHDA and CDR2 SQIVND (reference sequence). Trimming removed 9 bases from V and 5 bases from J; junction bases left unmatched: 23.

This clonotype has at least ten counts. The chain joins TRBV6-5 to TRBJ2-7; no definite D call. The V gene lost 7 bases and the J gene lost 3 bases, with 31 bases spanning the gap. This CDR3 region has 19 residues. Per the germline V gene, CDR1 is MNHEY and CDR2 is SVGAGI. The CDR3 loop is CASNTETDGAAPRDYEQYF. The CDR3 DNA reads TGTGCCAGCAACACAGAGACGGACGGAGCCGCTCCGAGAGACTACGAGCAGTACTTC.

This chain uses TRBV5-1 with TRBJ1-2; TRBD1 matches at 7 bases. The germline gives CDR1 SGHRS, CDR2 YFSETQ. The CDR3 covers 12 residues. V was pared by 4 bases and J by 10 bases, with 7 bases of the junction left unmatched. In DNA form, the CDR3 reads TGCGCCAGCAGCCGTTCAGGGGGAGACTACACCTTC. Amino acid sequence: CASSRSGGDYTF.

Ten or more counts support this clonotype. The chain combines TRBV9 with TRBJ2-3; D is unclear. The germline V gene has CDR1 SGDLS and CDR2 YYNGEE. CDR3 length: 13 amino acids. V lost 4 bases and J lost 6, with 12 bases in between. The CDR3 here is CASSPRMLDTQYF. DNA of the CDR3: TGTGCCAGCAGCCCCCGGATGCTGGATACGCAGTATTTT.

As to this clonotype: Sequence at one end of the junction differs from germline and may be a read error. This chain links TRBV20-1 with TRBJ2-5; D ambiguous. CDR1 and CDR2 from the germline V gene are DFQATT and SNEGSKA (reference sequence). The CDR3 is 9 residues long. This CDR3 reads CSARAAALF. The CDR3, as DNA: TGCAGTGCTAGAGCGGCAGCCCTCTTC.

This clonotype was seen more than once but under ten times. The V and J genes are TRBV6-1 and TRBJ2-7, with TRBD1 matching 7 bases. The CDR3 runs to 16 residues. Trimming cost V 4 bases and J 0 bases; bases outside gene matches: 9. Germline lookup yields CDR1 MNHNS and CDR2 SASEGT. CDR3 DNA: TGTGCCAGCAGTGCTTTAGGGGGCTATATCTCCTACGAGCAGTACTTC. Its protein product is CASSALGGYISYEQYF.

This chain links TRBV20-1 with TRBJ2-5; 7 positions agree with TRBD2. From germline, CDR1 is DFQATT and CDR2 SNEGSKA (reference sequence). CDR3 length: 14 amino acids. The V and J ends lost 3 bases and 5 bases, in that order; junction bases with no gene match: 9. CDR3 loop: CSASRAGVLETQYF. CDR3 nucleotide sequence: TGCAGTGCTAGTCGGGCGGGAGTTCTGGAGACCCAGTACTTC.

The rearrangement joins TRBV6-1 to TRBJ1-2; 7 bases align to TRBD1. J gave up 0 bases and V 7 bases, and 8 bases lay outside the gene matches. Looked up from germline, CDR1 is MNHNS and CDR2 is SASEGT. CDR3 length: 15 residues. CDR3 protein: CASTSTGPANYGYTF. The CDR3 coding sequence is TGTGCCAGCACATCGACAGGGCCTGCTAACTATGGCTACACCTTC.

This clonotype has at least ten counts. The chain carries TRBV20-1 and TRBJ1-2; perhaps TRBD1 as D (6 bases). CDR3 size: 14 residues. Per the germline V gene, CDR1 is DFQATT and CDR2 is SNEGSKA (reference sequence). Trimming stripped 8 bases from V and 2 bases from J, with 18 bases between. CDR3 coding DNA: TGCAGTCCCCAACCCCGGGACAACAACTATGGCTACACCTTC. This translates into CSPQPRDNNYGYTF.

This clonotype was seen ten or more times. The V call is TRBV20-1, the J call TRBJ1-4; D is uncertain. Trimming stripped 6 bases from V and 5 bases from J, with 16 bases between. The CDR3 runs to 14 residues. The germline gives CDR1 DFQATT, CDR2 SNEGSKA (reference sequence). The CDR3 loop reads CSAKPHRRNEKLFF. Written as DNA, the CDR3 is TGCAGTGCAAAACCACACAGACGGAATGAAAAACTGTTTTTT.

This clonotype was seen a few times. This chain links TRBV20-1 with TRBJ1-4, with a tentative D call TRBD1 (6 bases). Trimming left V 4 bases short and J 0 bases short, with 15 bases between. Germline V gene lookup returns CDR1 DFQATT and CDR2 SNEGSKA (reference sequence). The CDR3 is made up of 16 amino acids. DNA of the CDR3: TGCAGTGCTATTCCCCCGGACAGACCAACTAATGAAAAACTGTTTTTT. It yields the protein CSAIPPDRPTNEKLFF.

V and J are TRBV20-1 and TRBJ2-1, with D perhaps being TRBD1 or TRBD2 (6 bases each). Germline V gene lookup returns CDR1 DFQATT and CDR2 SNEGSKA (reference sequence). Trimming cost V 5 bases and J 9 bases, with 23 bases left between them. This CDR3 is built from 15 residues. The CDR3 region is CSAPPAERVGGEQFF. The CDR3 DNA reads TGCAGTGCTCCACCGGCCGAGCGGGTAGGGGGTGAGCAGTTCTTC.

This chain joins TRBV6-5 and TRBJ1-1; D may be TRBD1 (5 bases). CDR3 length equals 16 residues. Germline V gene data show CDR1 as MNHEY and CDR2 as SVGAGI. With 0 bases removed from V and 3 bases from J, the gap between germline ends came to 14 bases. CDR3 region: CASSYSWQGRYTEAFF. The CDR3 coding sequence is TGTGCCAGCAGTTACTCGTGGCAGGGTAGGTACACTGAAGCTTTCTTT.

This clonotype was counted between two and nine times. One junction end does not reproduce the germline sequence, and a read error may be involved. The V call is TRBV20-1, the J call TRBJ1-4; tentatively, D is TRBD1 (5 bases). The CDR3 is 15 amino acids. Germline loops: CDR1 DFQATT, CDR2 SNEGSKA (reference sequence). Written as DNA, the CDR3 is TGCAGTGCTAGAGATATATCAGGGAGCGGTGAAGAACTGTTTTTT. Its translation: CSARDISGSGEELFF.

This clonotype has just a few counts. The chain joins TRBV9 to TRBJ2-7; 7 bases are shared with TRBD2. The CDR3 consists of 15 residues. V shed 0 bases, J shed 2 bases, and the junction held 5 bases outside the gene matches. Looked up from germline, CDR1 is SGDLS and CDR2 is YYNGEE. CDR3 DNA: TGTGCCAGCAGCGTAGGGGGGGGGACTGCCTACGAGCAGTACTTC. Translating gives CASSVGGGTAYEQYF. Using reference TRBV9 and TRBJ2-7 for the parts outside the CDR3, the full variable domain is DSGVTQTPKHLITATGQRVTLRCSPRSGDLSVYWYQQSLDQGLQFLIQYYNGEERAKGNILERFSAQQFPDLHSELNLSSLELGDSALYFCASSVGGGTAYEQYFGPGTRLTVT.

Only a few counts were recorded for this clonotype. This chain links TRBV27 with TRBJ1-2, with 7 bases lining up with TRBD1. With V trimmed by 2 bases and J by 7 bases, 7 bases remained unmatched. This CDR3 is 14 amino acids long. The germline V gene has CDR1 MNHEY and CDR2 SMNVEV (reference sequence). The CDR3 nucleotides are TGTGCCAGCAGTTTAGGGGGGACAGTGGCTGGCTACACCTTC. Amino acids: CASSLGGTVAGYTF.

This clonotype was seen a handful of times. The chain uses TRBV7-9 and TRBJ2-7, with 7 bases matching TRBD1. Germline V CDR1 and CDR2: SEHNR, FQNEAQ (reference sequence). This CDR3 region has 16 residues. J lost 2 bases, V lost 6 bases, and 13 bases had no gene match. The CDR3 coding sequence is TGTGCCAGCAGTCTTTACAGGGGTTCTCGGGCCTACGAGCAGTACTTC. Amino acid sequence: CASSLYRGSRAYEQYF.